These 19 T cell receptor beta chains came from one sample sequenced in a study of blood T cell repertoires in COVID-19. Assay: immunoSEQ multiplex PCR; the TCRdb copy retains only in-frame clones and omits some. The sample has over 200,000 clones, about 90% seen once; the top ten hold over 3%. Sequenced input: PBMCs or T cells enriched from blood (not recorded which). The receptors were sampled from a woman aged 45 to 65 in a cohort exposed to, infected with or recovered from COVID-19 (not recorded which).

The chain combines TRBV4-1 with TRBJ1-2; D possibly corresponds to TRBD1 (5 bases). V was pared by 4 bases and J by 6 bases, with 15 bases between. The CDR3 spans 14 residues. Germline values: CDR1 MGHRA, CDR2 YSYEKL. This chain's CDR3 is CASSRDPWGDGYTF. CDR3 DNA sequence: TGCGCCAGCAGCCGGGATCCGTGGGGCGATGGCTACACCTTC.

The gene calls are TRBV5-1 and TRBJ1-3; no firm D call. This CDR3 has 14 amino acids. Germline CDR1 reads SGHRS; CDR2 reads YFSETQ. Between the trimmed V and J ends, which lost 1 base and 1 base, there was a span of 6 bases. The CDR3 spells CASSLQESGNTIYF. As DNA, the CDR3 is TGCGCCAGCAGCTTGCAGGAATCTGGAAACACCATATATTTT.

The V and J genes are TRBV14 and TRBJ1-6; tentative D call: TRBD1 (6 bases). The CDR3 length is 15 residues. Germline lookup yields CDR1 SGHDN and CDR2 FVKESK. Trimming took off 4 bases at V and 7 bases at J, with 14 bases between the two ends. CDR3 in DNA: TGTGCCAGCAGCCGCTTTACAGGGCAGAATTCACCCCTCCACTTT. It encodes CASSRFTGQNSPLHF.

The rearrangement links TRBV30 to TRBJ2-5; D ambiguous. The CDR3 is made up of 11 amino acids. Germline V gene data show CDR1 as GTSNPN and CDR2 as SVGIG (reference sequence). Deletions cut 3 bases from V and 3 bases from J, with 5 bases between. The DNA for the CDR3 is TGTGCCTGGAGACGGGAAGAGACCCAGTACTTC. This codes for CAWRREETQYF.

The rearrangement joins TRBV15 to TRBJ2-7; no definite D call. V shed 0 bases and J shed 6 bases, with 15 bases lying between them. Germline V lookup: CDR1 LNHNV, CDR2 YYDKDF (reference sequence). This CDR3 has 15 residues. CDR3 sequence reads: CATSRDGPKWSEQYF. The CDR3 DNA follows: TGTGCCACCAGCAGAGATGGGCCCAAATGGTCCGAGCAGTACTTC.

The chain joins TRBV14 to TRBJ1-2; D call uncertain. In germline, CDR1 is SGHDN, CDR2 FVKESK. V shed 4 bases and J shed 3 bases, with 6 bases lying between them. This CDR3 region has 12 residues. CDR3 nucleotide sequence: TGTGCCAGCAGCCCAGCGGACTATGGCTACACCTTC. This translates into CASSPADYGYTF.

This rearrangement joins TRBV3-1 (or the pseudogene TRBV3-2) to TRBJ2-1; 11 nucleotides line up with TRBD2. CDR1 is LGHDT and CDR2 is YNNKEL in the germline V gene (reference sequence). The CDR3 is made up of 14 amino acids. With V trimmed by 3 bases and J by 12 bases, 7 bases remained unmatched. This CDR3 is CASSHVAGGPSQFF. The CDR3 DNA sequence: TGTGCCAGCAGCCATGTAGCGGGGGGGCCGTCGCAGTTCTTC.

The chain combines TRBV7-2 with TRBJ1-2; tentatively, D is TRBD1 (6 bases). V was pared by 6 bases and J by 3 bases, with 14 bases between. Germline V gene data show CDR1 as SGHTA and CDR2 as FQGNSA. CDR3 length: 14 amino acids. The CDR3 nucleotides read TGTGCCAGCAGTTTTACGGGGGGCGACTATGGCTACACCTTC. Protein: CASSFTGGDYGYTF.

This clone has only one observation. This chain connects TRBV7-8 to TRBJ2-1, with D maybe TRBD1 (5 bases). This CDR3 comprises 14 residues. Germline V gene lookup returns CDR1 SGHVS and CDR2 FQNEAQ. The V end lost 8 bases, the J end lost 8 bases, and 19 bases lay between the germline ends. CDR3 sequence reads: CASPDPAGIDEQFF. As DNA, the CDR3 is TGTGCCAGCCCCGACCCGGCAGGGATAGATGAGCAGTTCTTC. Using reference TRBV7-8 and TRBJ2-1 for the parts outside the CDR3, the full variable domain is GAGVSQSPRYKVAKRGQDVALRCDPISGHVSLFWYQQALGQGPEFLTYFQNEAQLDKSGLPSDRFFAERPEGSVSTLKIQRTQQEDSAVYLCASPDPAGIDEQFFGPGTRLTVL.

V usage is TRBV29-1 and J usage is TRBJ1-2, with TRBD1 matching 7 bases. The CDR3 length is 14 residues. The V segment lost 5 bases and the J segment 10 bases; nucleotides outside the gene matches: 16. In germline, CDR1 is SQVTM, CDR2 ANQGSEA. The CDR3 reads CSVRRTGSSMDYTF. CDR3 in DNA: TGCAGCGTTCGGAGGACAGGTTCCTCTATGGACTACACCTTC.

V gene TRBV11-2 combines with J gene TRBJ1-1; weak D call: TRBD1 (6 bases). Per germline, CDR1 SGHAT and CDR2 FQNNGV. This CDR3 spans 15 amino acids. Trimming left V 2 bases short and J 3 bases short, with 13 bases between. CDR3 nucleotide sequence: TGTGCCAGCAGCTTATCAACAGGGACGCACACTGAAGCTTTCTTT. Protein product: CASSLSTGTHTEAFF.

This clone was recorded a few times. CDR3 bases: TGTGCCAGCAGCCCTCTAGCGGTTAGAATTTTTTCCGGGGAGCTGTTTTTT. Its protein product is CASSPLAVRIFSGELFF. This chain uses TRBV7-2 with TRBJ2-2; 7 nucleotides line up with TRBD2. Germline lookup yields CDR1 SGHTA and CDR2 FQGNSA. CDR3 length: 17 residues. V was clipped by 5 bases and J by 6 bases; unmatched bases: 15.

The V call is TRBV7-2, the J call TRBJ2-2; a weak D match, TRBD2 (6 bases). CDR3 length: 15 residues. Germline V gives CDR1 SGHTA, CDR2 FQGNSA. V was trimmed by 7 bases and J by 2 bases, leaving 14 bases between them. Here the CDR3 DNA reads TGTGCCAGCACCCCGGGACTGCCAAACACCGGGGAGCTGTTTTTT. Encoded protein: CASTPGLPNTGELFF.

V is TRBV5-1 and J is TRBJ2-1; D is possibly TRBD2 (5 bases). Trimming stripped 0 bases from V and 0 bases from J, with 10 bases between. Germline V lookup: CDR1 SGHRS, CDR2 YFSETQ. The CDR3 extends over 16 amino acids. CDR3 amino acids: CASSLGGRSSYNEQFF. The CDR3 nucleotides are TGCGCCAGCAGCTTGGGCGGGCGAAGCTCCTACAATGAGCAGTTCTTC.

This chain uses TRBV4-3 with TRBJ1-1; perhaps TRBD1 as D (5 bases). V lost 3 bases and J lost 11, with 13 bases in between. Germline V gives CDR1 LGHNA, CDR2 YSLEER. This CDR3 region has 12 residues. The CDR3 sequence: CASSQEGQVAFF. CDR3 DNA: TGCGCCAGCAGCCAGGAAGGACAAGTGGCTTTCTTT.

This clone was counted a single time. The genes are TRBV19 and TRBJ2-1, with D possibly matching TRBD2 (5 bases). The CDR3 spans 14 residues. V was shortened by 5 bases and J by 12 bases, with 20 bases between the two germline ends. Germline assignment: CDR1 LNHDA and CDR2 SQIVND (reference sequence). The CDR3 here is CASSETGELHLQFF. Here the CDR3 DNA reads TGTGCCAGTAGTGAAACCGGGGAATTACATTTGCAGTTCTTC.

The V call is TRBV19, the J call TRBJ1-1, with D hard to call. The CDR3 extends over 15 amino acids. Germline assignment: CDR1 LNHDA and CDR2 SQIVND (reference sequence). With 4 bases removed from V and 6 bases from J, the gap between germline ends came to 18 bases. The CDR3: CASSTHRVRAAEAFF. CDR3 coding DNA: TGTGCCAGTAGTACGCACCGGGTGCGGGCGGCTGAAGCTTTCTTT.

J is TRBJ2-1 and V is TRBV6-2 or TRBV6-3; 13 bases align to TRBD2. Germline V CDR1 and CDR2: MNHEY, SVGEGT. This CDR3 contains 20 residues. Trimming removed 2 bases from V and 0 bases from J; junction bases left unmatched: 10. The CDR3: CASSYPLLAGGRSSYNEQFF. The CDR3 coding sequence is TGTGCCAGCAGTTACCCCTTACTAGCGGGGGGGCGGAGCTCCTACAATGAGCAGTTCTTC.

In its sample, this clone was seen once. This chain joins TRBV28 and TRBJ2-5; TRBD2 agrees at 9 bases. Germline V CDR1 and CDR2: MDHEN, SYDVKM. The J segment lost 4 bases and the V segment lost 4 bases, leaving 7 bases of the junction unmatched. This CDR3 contains 15 residues. CDR3 in amino acids: CASSSPSGVGETQYF. The CDR3 bases are TGTGCCAGCAGTTCACCTAGCGGGGTCGGAGAGACCCAGTACTTC.